The 26 T cell receptor beta chains below were found in one sample sequenced in a study of control samples from healthy donors and cancer patients. The method was immunoSEQ multiplex PCR; TCRdb's version includes in-frame clones alone and lacks a portion of them. The sample contains 75,000 to 100,000 clones, roughly nine tenths of which appear only once. The source material was blood. These receptors were obtained from a woman between 45 and 65 years old in good health.

The CDR3 DNA reads as TGTGCCAGCAGAAGCCTCGACAATGAGCAGTTCTTC. Translation: CASRSLDNEQFF. The chain carries TRBV7-3 and TRBJ2-1; D uncertain. Trimming removed 6 bases from V and 5 bases from J, with 8 bases in between. This CDR3 contains 12 residues. Germline CDR1 SGHTA, CDR2 FQGTGA.

This clone has just one count. The chain is built from TRBV9 and TRBJ2-1; 8 bases line up with TRBD1. CDR3 size: 15 residues. Trimming took 3 bases from V and 4 from J; bases not matched to a gene: 6. Germline assignment: CDR1 SGDLS and CDR2 YYNGEE. CDR3 DNA sequence: TGTGCCAGCAGCGGCCGGGACAGGACTTACAATGAGCAGTTCTTC. This encodes CASSGRDRTYNEQFF.

About this clone: The same CDR3 also results from other DNA sequences found in this sample. CDR3 loop: CASSVEVGGGHNEQFF. CDR3 DNA sequence: TGTGCCAGCAGCGTAGAAGTGGGGGGGGGACACAATGAGCAGTTCTTC. J is TRBJ2-1 and V is TRBV9, with 7 bases identical to TRBD2. Germline CDR1 SGDLS, CDR2 YYNGEE. This CDR3 has 16 amino acids. J lost 5 bases, V lost 0 bases, and 8 bases had no gene match.

The gene calls are TRBV11-3 and TRBJ2-1, with 15 nucleotides matching TRBD2. Germline V gene lookup returns CDR1 SGHNT and CDR2 YENEEA. The CDR3 contains 15 residues. Trimming removed 5 bases from V and 7 bases from J; junction bases left unmatched: 3. The CDR3, as DNA: TGTGCCAGCAGCGTCGGGACTAGCGGGGGGAATGAGCAGTTCTTC. Its translation: CASSVGTSGGNEQFF. Variable domain in full (rest from reference TRBV11-3 and TRBJ2-1): EAGVVQSPRYKIIEKKQPVAFWCNPISGHNTLYWYLQNLGQGPELLIRYENEEAVDDSQLPKDRFSAERLKGVDSTLKIQPAELGDSAVYLCASSVGTSGGNEQFFGPGTRLTVL.

The chain carries TRBV5-1 and TRBJ2-1, with no clear D. V dropped 0 bases and J dropped 0 bases, with 4 bases sitting between them. Germline lookup yields CDR1 SGHRS and CDR2 YFSETQ. CDR3 length equals 14 residues. The CDR3: CASSLGGSYNEQFF. In nucleotides, the CDR3 is TGCGCCAGCAGCTTGGGGGGCTCCTACAATGAGCAGTTCTTC.

This sequence joins TRBV5-6 and TRBJ1-2; weak D call: TRBD1 (6 bases). There are 16 residues in the CDR3. Trimming cost V 5 bases and J 5 bases, with 22 bases left between them. Germline-derived CDR1 and CDR2 are SGHDT and YYEEEE. The CDR3 sequence: CASRFQSHRVGYGYTF. The DNA of the CDR3 is TGTGCCAGCAGATTCCAATCCCACAGGGTGGGGTATGGCTACACCTTC.

The chain joins TRBV3-1 (or the pseudogene TRBV3-2) to TRBJ2-7; D is unclear. The CDR3 is 11 residues long. Germline V gives CDR1 LGHDT, CDR2 YNNKEL (reference sequence). V was trimmed by 2 bases and J by 8 bases, leaving 7 bases between them. The CDR3 spells CASSQTFQQYF. The CDR3 DNA reads as TGTGCCAGCAGCCAAACTTTCCAGCAGTACTTC.

This sequence joins TRBV18 and TRBJ2-2, with TRBD2 matching over 7 bases. CDR3 size: 16 residues. Germline V gene sequence: CDR1 KGHSH, CDR2 LQKENI. J gave up 5 bases and V 5 bases, and 11 bases lay outside the gene matches. CDR3 region: CASSKIGGGETGELFF. The CDR3 DNA is TGTGCCAGCTCAAAAATCGGCGGGGGAGAAACCGGGGAGCTGTTTTTT.

The J gene is TRBJ2-3, the V gene TRBV6-5; 7 nucleotides align to TRBD2. The germline CDR1 and CDR2 sequences are MNHEY and SVGAGI. The ends lost 3 bases at V and 5 bases at J; junction bases unmatched: 11. The CDR3 is 16 residues long. CDR3 coding DNA: TGTGCCAGCAGTTATATCGTAGCCCCGGGGGGAGATACGCAGTATTTT. Its protein product is CASSYIVAPGGDTQYF.

The chain joins TRBV2 to TRBJ2-6; 8 positions match TRBD1. The length of the CDR3 is 17 residues. V lost 5 bases and J lost 1; bases outside the gene matches: 7. Looked up from germline, CDR1 is SNHLY and CDR2 is FYNNEI. The CDR3 is CASSTGGVPSGANVLTF. The CDR3 DNA sequence: TGTGCCAGCAGTACAGGGGGAGTCCCTTCTGGGGCCAACGTCCTGACTTTC.

The chain uses TRBV7-2 and TRBJ1-4; D ambiguous. The CDR3 extends over 15 amino acids. Germline CDR1 reads SGHTA; CDR2 reads FQGNSA. The germline V and J ends were trimmed by 5 bases and 5 bases, with 15 bases remaining between them. Here the CDR3 DNA reads TGTGCCAGCAGCAAACGTAGAAACGGGAATGAAAAACTGTTTTTT. Translation gives CASSKRRNGNEKLFF.

This clone was seen a single time. The chain carries TRBV29-1 and TRBJ2-7; 7 positions match TRBD2. Germline CDR1 and CDR2: SQVTM and ANQGSEA. With V trimmed by 5 bases and J by 1 base, 8 bases remained unmatched. The CDR3 contains 14 residues. This CDR3 is CSVYGERGSYEQYF. The CDR3 DNA follows: TGCAGCGTTTACGGCGAGCGGGGATCCTACGAGCAGTACTTC.

V usage is TRBV4-3 and J usage is TRBJ1-6; no clear D. V shed 2 bases and J shed 6 bases, with 14 bases lying between them. The germline CDR1 and CDR2 sequences are LGHNA and YSLEER. This CDR3 is 16 amino acids long. CDR3 nucleotide sequence: TGCGCCAGCAGCCAATCGCGAAGAGGGAGTAATTCACCCCTCCACTTT. This codes for CASSQSRRGSNSPLHF.

The V and J genes are TRBV5-6 and TRBJ1-5; D uncertain. Trimming pared 1 base from V and 1 base from J, leaving 6 bases between. The CDR3 covers 14 residues. Germline loops: CDR1 SGHDT, CDR2 YYEEEE. The CDR3 DNA sequence: TGTGCCAGCAGCTTGAAACAGAGCAATCAGCCCCAGCATTTT. Translation: CASSLKQSNQPQHF.

The CDR3 region has the DNA TGTGCCAGAAGCTTATGTAGCGGATTCCCCTACGAGCAGTACTTC. Translated, it gives CARSLCSGFPYEQYF. The chain couples TRBV7-5 to TRBJ2-7; the D call in the table, TRBD2, was not verified against the DNA. TRBV7-5 is labeled a pseudogene. This CDR3 has 15 residues.

J is TRBJ2-3 and V is TRBV18; 12 bases match TRBD2. Per germline, CDR1 KGHSH and CDR2 LQKENI. The J segment lost 7 bases and the V segment lost 6 bases, leaving 11 bases of the junction unmatched. The CDR3 runs 16 residues. Here the CDR3 reads CASSPGLAGIANTQYF. The CDR3 nucleotides read TGTGCCAGCTCCCCTGGACTAGCGGGGATCGCGAATACGCAGTATTTT.

The chain recombines TRBV6-6 with TRBJ1-5; possible D gene TRBD1, 6 bases. V was shortened by 6 bases and J by 5 bases, with 17 bases between the two germline ends. Germline assignment: CDR1 MNHNY and CDR2 SVGAGI (reference sequence). The CDR3 sequence is 15 residues long. In DNA form, the CDR3 reads TGTGCCAGCAGCGAACGGGGGGCGGGGGATCAGCCCCAGCATTTT. This sequence encodes CASSERGAGDQPQHF.

The chain recombines TRBV4-1 with TRBJ2-7, with 15 bases aligning to TRBD2. The CDR3 extends over 19 amino acids. V lost 3 bases to trimming and J lost 5 bases; unmatched junction nucleotides: 14. The V gene's germline CDR1 is MGHRA and CDR2 YSYEKL. CDR3 DNA: TGCGCCAGCAGCCATGTCGGACTAGCGGGGGGGCCGCAGTCGGACGAGCAGTACTTC. Translating gives CASSHVGLAGGPQSDEQYF.

This rearrangement joins TRBV19 to TRBJ1-3, with a weak D call TRBD1 (5 bases). This CDR3 comprises 17 residues. Germline V CDR1 and CDR2: LNHDA, SQIVND (reference sequence). Deletions cut 2 bases from V and 0 bases from J, with 14 bases between. DNA of the CDR3: TGTGCCAGTAGTATAAGGCGGGGACCAGGCTCTGGAAACACCATATATTTT. This sequence encodes CASSIRRGPGSGNTIYF.

The rearrangement joins TRBV25-1 to TRBJ2-5; D may correspond to TRBD1 or TRBD2 (6 bases each). This CDR3 comprises 14 residues. Trimming removed 6 bases at V and 3 bases at J, with 14 bases between. Looked up from germline, CDR1 is MGHDK and CDR2 is SYGVNS. Written as DNA, the CDR3 is TGTGCCAGCAGAACAGTCGGGGGCAAAGAGACCCAGTACTTC. It specifies CASRTVGGKETQYF.

The chain joins TRBV9 to TRBJ1-1, with D unresolved. This CDR3 has 14 residues. Trimming pared 3 bases from V and 2 bases from J, leaving 11 bases between. The V gene's germline CDR1 is SGDLS and CDR2 YYNGEE. The chain's CDR3 is CASSGLDPNTEAFF. The CDR3 DNA sequence: TGTGCCAGCAGCGGACTGGATCCTAACACTGAAGCTTTCTTT.

This clone appeared a single time. The chain combines TRBV5-6 with TRBJ2-2, with 7 bases matching TRBD2. This CDR3 comprises 15 residues. J gave up 6 bases and V 0 bases, and 5 bases lay outside the gene matches. The V gene's germline CDR1 is SGHDT and CDR2 YYEEEE. The DNA for the CDR3 is TGTGCCAGCAGCTTGGAACTAGCGTTGGCCGGGGAGCTGTTTTTT. This sequence encodes CASSLELALAGELFF.

This sequence joins TRBV28 and TRBJ2-2; a weak D match, TRBD2 (5 bases). The germline V gene encodes CDR1 MDHEN and CDR2 SYDVKM. There are 13 residues in the CDR3. Trimming took 4 bases from V and 4 from J, leaving 7 bases between them. This CDR3 reads CASSYSGTGELFF. DNA for the CDR3: TGTGCCAGCAGTTACAGCGGCACCGGGGAGCTGTTTTTT.

The chain couples TRBV7-9 to TRBJ1-2; D is possibly TRBD1 (5 bases). This CDR3 is 16 amino acids long. Germline CDR1 reads SEHNR; CDR2 reads FQNEAQ (reference sequence). The germline V and J ends were trimmed by 3 bases and 4 bases, with 18 bases remaining between them. CDR3 protein: CASSFTTGPSVYGYTF. The CDR3 nucleotides read TGTGCCAGCAGCTTTACCACAGGACCTAGTGTCTATGGCTACACCTTC.

The rearrangement links TRBV29-1 to TRBJ2-7, with D hard to call. CDR3 length: 14 residues. Trimming shortened V by 0 bases and J by 1 base, and 10 bases separated the two germline ends. Germline CDR1 SQVTM, CDR2 ANQGSEA. The CDR3 sequence: CSVEDSVGSYEQYF. Here the CDR3 DNA reads TGCAGCGTTGAAGATTCGGTCGGATCCTACGAGCAGTACTTC.

This chain connects TRBV21-1 to TRBJ2-7; the table's TRBD1 call for D was not verified on the DNA. TRBV21-1 is a pseudogene locus. The CDR3 runs to 15 residues. The CDR3 region is CASSKDRDRDYEQYF. CDR3 sequence (DNA): TGTGCCAGCAGCAAAGACCGGGACAGGGACTACGAGCAGTACTTC.